The rows below give T cell receptor beta chains drawn from one sample of a study of blood T cell repertoires in COVID-19. Assay: immunoSEQ multiplex PCR; the TCRdb copy retains only in-frame clones and omits some. The sample consists of around 300,000 clones, about nine tenths of them appearing once. Source material: PBMCs or T cells enriched from blood (not recorded which). The receptors were gathered from a woman in her thirties who had recovered from COVID-19. CDR3s include the opening cysteine and the closing phenylalanine or tryptophan. D genes are given only for firm matches. Only part of the rows carry a size: once, few, many, or a class if the clone is expanded.

clone_size j_call v_call d_call cdr3_nt cdr3_aa
few TRBJ2-7 TRBV9 TRBD1 TGTGCCAGCAGCGTCAGATCGACAGGGGTAGGCGAGCAGTACTTC CASSVRSTGVGEQYF
- TRBJ2-6 TRBV5-1 - TGCGCCAGCAGCTTTGACAGCCCCGGGGCCAACGTCCTGACTTTC CASSFDSPGANVLTF
- TRBJ2-4 TRBV18 TRBD2 TGTGCCAGCTCACCGGGACTAGCGGGAGAGAACATTCAGTACTTC CASSPGLAGENIQYF
- TRBJ2-4 TRBV7-3 - TGTGCCAGCAGCCCCCGGGCGGGGAATATAGCCAAAAACATTCAGTACTTC CASSPRAGNIAKNIQYF
- TRBJ1-1 TRBV19 TRBD1 TGTGCCAGTAGTGGGGACAGGCCAACTGAAGCTTTCTTT CASSGDRPTEAFF
- TRBJ1-4 TRBV7-9 TRBD1 TGTGCCAGCAGCCCTGGGACAGGGGGGGAAAAACTGTTTTTT CASSPGTGGEKLFF
- TRBJ2-1 TRBV11-1 TRBD2 TGTGCCAGCAGTCTAGCGGGGCCTTCCTACAATGAGCAGTTCTTC CASSLAGPSYNEQFF
- TRBJ2-4 TRBV7-2 TRBD2 TGTGCCAGCAGCTTAATCCCAGTCTCGGCGGGAGTGTATGACATTCAGTACTTC CASSLIPVSAGVYDIQYF
- TRBJ1-2 TRBV12-3/TRBV12-4 - TGTGCCAGCAGTTCCAGGGTGGGCTATGGCTACACCTTC CASSSRVGYGYTF
- TRBJ1-2 TRBV29-1 - TGCAGCGTTGAAAGGAGGGGAGGAATAGGCTACACCTTC CSVERRGGIGYTF
once TRBJ1-2 TRBV28 - TGTGCCAGCAGTTTTGGTCAGAACAACTATGGCTACACCTTC CASSFGQNNYGYTF
- TRBJ1-2 TRBV4-2 - TGTGCCAGCAGCCAAGATCAGGCGGGGGGCTACACCTTC CASSQDQAGGYTF
- TRBJ1-1 TRBV12-3/TRBV12-4 - TGTGCCAGCAGTCCCCCCGGGGCTGAAGCTTTCTTT CASSPPGAEAFF
- TRBJ1-1 TRBV4-2 - TGTGCCAGCACCCTCCGGGGTCTTAACACTGAAGCTTTCTTT CASTLRGLNTEAFF
- TRBJ2-3 TRBV7-9 - TGTGCCAGCAGCCGGACAGCCGTGTCGGATACGCAGTATTTT CASSRTAVSDTQYF
few TRBJ2-2 TRBV27 TRBD2 TGTGCCAGCAGTTTACTAGCGGGAAACACCGGGGAGCTGTTTTTT CASSLLAGNTGELFF
- TRBJ1-6 TRBV5-6 - TGTGCCAGCAGCCTCAGAAGTCGATCACCCCTCCACTTT CASSLRSRSPLHF
- TRBJ2-1 TRBV27 - TGTGCCAGCCGGCCGGGACACAACTACAATGAGCAGTTCTTC CASRPGHNYNEQFF
- TRBJ1-5 TRBV15 - TGTGCCACCAGCAGAGTTCTCGGGACTGTAAATCAGCCCCAGCATTTT CATSRVLGTVNQPQHF
- TRBJ1-1 TRBV7-2 - TGTGCCAGCAGTATCCAGGCGAACACTGAAGCTTTCTTT CASSIQANTEAFF
once TRBJ2-5 TRBV6-5 TRBD2 TGTGCCAGCAGTTACTCGAGAGCGGGAGAAGAGACCCAGTACTTC CASSYSRAGEETQYF
- TRBJ2-2 TRBV7-9 TRBD2 TGTGCCAGCAGCGCCCTAGCGGGAGGGCCACCTCCGAACACCGGGGAGCTGTTTTTT CASSALAGGPPPNTGELFF
- TRBJ2-6 TRBV28 - TGTGCCACACAGCTCTCTGGGGCCAACGTCCTGACTTTC CATQLSGANVLTF
- TRBJ2-3 TRBV7-2 TRBD2 TGTGCCAGCAGCCCTCTAGCGGGAGGGCCGTCAGATACGCAGTATTTT CASSPLAGGPSDTQYF
- TRBJ2-2 TRBV4-2 TRBD2 TGTGCCAGCAGCCCTCCGGGGGGCACCGGGGAGCTGTTTTTT CASSPPGGTGELFF
- TRBJ2-1 TRBV5-1 TRBD2 TGCGCCAGCAGCCCCGGGACTAGCGGGAGCCCCTATCCCTACAATGAGCAGTTCTTC CASSPGTSGSPYPYNEQFF
- TRBJ1-1 TRBV29-1 - TGCAGCGTTATATTCCCCTTGAACACTGAAGCTTTCTTT CSVIFPLNTEAFF
once TRBJ1-5 TRBV30 - TGTGCCTGGAGTCCCTCGGGACTGATCAATCAGCCCCAGCATTTT CAWSPSGLINQPQHF
- TRBJ2-3 TRBV11-3 - TGTGCCAGCAGCCCAGCCCGGAACAGGGCAGATACGCAGTATTTT CASSPARNRADTQYF
- TRBJ2-7 TRBV6-5 TRBD2 TGTGCCAGCAGTTACGCCTCTAGCGGGAGAACCTACGAGCAGTACTTC CASSYASSGRTYEQYF
- TRBJ1-4 TRBV6-1 - TGTGCCAGCAGTGAAGTGCGGGGGTTGAGTGAAAAACTGTTTTTT CASSEVRGLSEKLFF
- TRBJ2-1 TRBV24-1 TRBD2 TGTGCCACCAGTGATTTGGGGCTAGCGGGAGACAATGAGCAGTTCTTC CATSDLGLAGDNEQFF
- TRBJ2-5 TRBV10-3 - TGTGCCATCAGTGTCCTACAGGGAGAGACCCAGTACTTC CAISVLQGETQYF
- TRBJ2-7 TRBV7-2 - TGTGCCAGCAGCTCTGTCGGGAGCAGGTACGAGCAGTACTTC CASSSVGSRYEQYF
- TRBJ1-1 TRBV28 TRBD1 TGTGCCAGCAGTTCAATCCCGGGACAGGGGACCCCTGAAGCTTTCTTT CASSSIPGQGTPEAFF
- TRBJ2-7 TRBV6-5 TRBD1 TGTGCCAGCAGCTCCGGACAGGCCGGCTACGAGCAGTACTTC CASSSGQAGYEQYF
- TRBJ2-1 TRBV6-2/TRBV6-3 TRBD2 TGTGCCAGCAGTTACTTACTAGCGGGAGTCAATGAGCAGTTCTTC CASSYLLAGVNEQFF
once TRBJ2-1 TRBV9 - TGTGCCAGCAGCGTAGGGGCTGCCAATGAGCAGTTCTTC CASSVGAANEQFF
- TRBJ1-6 TRBV6-5 TRBD1 TGTGCCGGGTCACAGGGGGGGTATAATTCACCCCTCCACTTT CAGSQGGYNSPLHF
- TRBJ1-5 TRBV5-6 - TGTGCCAGCAGCCGGGGGGATCAGCCCCAGCATTTT CASSRGDQPQHF
few TRBJ2-1 TRBV6-2/TRBV6-3 - TGTGCCAGCAGTTATCCGAGGGGGTCCTATGAGCAGTTCTTC CASSYPRGSYEQFF
- TRBJ1-1 TRBV5-6 - TGTGCCAGCAGCTTTATTAACACTGAAGCTTTCTTT CASSFINTEAFF
- TRBJ2-3 TRBV14 TRBD2 TGTGCCAGCAGCCAACACGGGGGGAGTCGAGCAGATACGCAGTATTTT CASSQHGGSRADTQYF
- TRBJ2-1 TRBV6-6 - TGTGCCAGCAGCTATAACAATGAGCAGTTCTTC CASSYNNEQFF
- TRBJ1-6 TRBV4-2 - TGTGCCAGCAGCCAAGATCTGGGGAGGGGCAATTCACCCCTCCACTTT CASSQDLGRGNSPLHF
once TRBJ2-2 TRBV30 TRBD1 TGTGCCTGGAGAGACGTTCGGGACAGGGGCAACACCGGGGAGCTGTTTTTT CAWRDVRDRGNTGELFF
- TRBJ2-1 TRBV28 TRBD2 TGTGCCAGCAGTTCTCGACTAGCGGGCATTAAGGGCTCCTACAATGAGCAGTTCTTC CASSSRLAGIKGSYNEQFF
- TRBJ2-5 TRBV29-1 TRBD2 TGCAGCGGAATAGCGGGAGGGCCGGGAGAGACCCAGTACTTC CSGIAGGPGETQYF
- TRBJ2-1 TRBV10-1 TRBD2 TGCGCCAGCAGTGACCGGGACTTAGGGACTAGCGTTTACAATGAGCAGTTCTTC CASSDRDLGTSVYNEQFF
once TRBJ1-4 TRBV6-6 - TGTGCCAGCACATTGCGTTCGGCTAATGAAAAACTGTTTTTT CASTLRSANEKLFF
- TRBJ1-2 TRBV7-2 - TGTGCCAGCAGCCCCTCGACAGGCGCTAACTATGGCTACACCTTC CASSPSTGANYGYTF
- TRBJ1-5 TRBV25-1 - TGTGCCAGCAGTGACTTGTCTGGCAATCAGCCCCAGCATTTT CASSDLSGNQPQHF
once TRBJ1-1 TRBV20-1 - TGCAGTGCTAGTCAGGGGATGCACACTGAAGCTTTCTTT CSASQGMHTEAFF
once TRBJ1-1 TRBV6-5 - TGTGCCAGCAGAAGCTCGAACACTGAAGCTTTCTTT CASRSSNTEAFF